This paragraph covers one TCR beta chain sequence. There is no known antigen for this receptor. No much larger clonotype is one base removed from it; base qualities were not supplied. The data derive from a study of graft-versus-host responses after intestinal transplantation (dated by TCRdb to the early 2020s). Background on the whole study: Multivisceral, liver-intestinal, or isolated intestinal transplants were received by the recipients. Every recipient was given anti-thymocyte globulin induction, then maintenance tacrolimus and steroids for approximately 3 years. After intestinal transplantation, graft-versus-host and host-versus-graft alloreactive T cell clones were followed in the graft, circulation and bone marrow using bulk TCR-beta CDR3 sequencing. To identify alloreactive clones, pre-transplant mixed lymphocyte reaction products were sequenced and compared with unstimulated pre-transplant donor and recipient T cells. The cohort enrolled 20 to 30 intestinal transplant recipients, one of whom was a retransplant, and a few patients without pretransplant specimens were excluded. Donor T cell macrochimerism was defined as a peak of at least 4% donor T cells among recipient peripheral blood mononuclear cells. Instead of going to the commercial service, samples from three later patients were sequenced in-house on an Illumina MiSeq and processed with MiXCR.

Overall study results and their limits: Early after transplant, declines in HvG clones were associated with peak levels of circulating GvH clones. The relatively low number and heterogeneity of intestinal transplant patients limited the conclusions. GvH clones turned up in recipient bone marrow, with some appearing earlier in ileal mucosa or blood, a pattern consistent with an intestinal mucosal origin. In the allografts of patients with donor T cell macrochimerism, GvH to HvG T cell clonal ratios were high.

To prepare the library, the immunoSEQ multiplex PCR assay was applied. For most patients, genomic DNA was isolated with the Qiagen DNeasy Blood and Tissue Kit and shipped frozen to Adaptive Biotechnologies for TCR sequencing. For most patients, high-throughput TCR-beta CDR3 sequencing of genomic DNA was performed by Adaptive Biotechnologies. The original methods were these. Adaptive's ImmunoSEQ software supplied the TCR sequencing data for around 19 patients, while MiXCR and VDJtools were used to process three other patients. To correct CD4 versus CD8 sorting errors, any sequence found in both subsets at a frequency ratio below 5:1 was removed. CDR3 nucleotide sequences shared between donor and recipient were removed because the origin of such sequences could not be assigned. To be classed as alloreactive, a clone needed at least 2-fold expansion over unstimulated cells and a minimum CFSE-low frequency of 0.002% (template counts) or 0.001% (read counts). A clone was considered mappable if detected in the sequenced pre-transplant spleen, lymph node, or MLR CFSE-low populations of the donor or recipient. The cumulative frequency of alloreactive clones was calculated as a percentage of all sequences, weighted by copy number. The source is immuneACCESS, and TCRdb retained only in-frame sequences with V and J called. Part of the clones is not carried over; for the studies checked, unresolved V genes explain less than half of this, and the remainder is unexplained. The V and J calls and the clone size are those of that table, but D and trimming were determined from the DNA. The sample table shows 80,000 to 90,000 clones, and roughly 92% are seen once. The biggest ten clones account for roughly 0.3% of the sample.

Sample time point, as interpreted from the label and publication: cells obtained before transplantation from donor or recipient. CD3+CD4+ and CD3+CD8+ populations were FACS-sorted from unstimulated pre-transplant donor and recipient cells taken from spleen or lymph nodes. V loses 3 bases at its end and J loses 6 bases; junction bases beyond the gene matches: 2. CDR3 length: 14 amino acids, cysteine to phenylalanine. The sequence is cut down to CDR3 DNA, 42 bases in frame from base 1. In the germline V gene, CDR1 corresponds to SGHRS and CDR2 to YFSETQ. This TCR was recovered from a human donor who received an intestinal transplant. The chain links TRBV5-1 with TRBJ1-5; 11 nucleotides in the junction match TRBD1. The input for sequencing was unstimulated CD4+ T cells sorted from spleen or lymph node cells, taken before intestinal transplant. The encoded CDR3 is CASSWGQGGQPQHF. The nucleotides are TGCGCCAGCAGCTGGGGACAGGGGGGTCAGCCCCAGCATTTT.